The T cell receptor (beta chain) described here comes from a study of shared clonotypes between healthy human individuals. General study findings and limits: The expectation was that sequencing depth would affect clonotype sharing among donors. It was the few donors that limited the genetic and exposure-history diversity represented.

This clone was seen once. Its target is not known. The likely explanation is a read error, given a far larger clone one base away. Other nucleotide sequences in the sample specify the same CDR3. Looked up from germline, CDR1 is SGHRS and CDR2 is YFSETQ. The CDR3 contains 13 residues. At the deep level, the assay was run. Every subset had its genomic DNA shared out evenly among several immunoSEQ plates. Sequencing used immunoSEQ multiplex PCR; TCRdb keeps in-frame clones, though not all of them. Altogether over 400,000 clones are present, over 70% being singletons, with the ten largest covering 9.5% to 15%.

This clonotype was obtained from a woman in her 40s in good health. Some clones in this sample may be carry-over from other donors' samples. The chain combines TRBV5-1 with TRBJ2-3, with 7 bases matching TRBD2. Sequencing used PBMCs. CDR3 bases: TGCGCCAGCAGCCCGAGCGGGGCAGATACGCAATATTTT. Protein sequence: CASSPSGADTQYF.